A single sample gave rise to the 15 T cell receptor beta chains below, sequenced in a study of T cell responses to AZD1222 COVID-19 vaccine. Produced via immunoSEQ multiplex PCR; TCRdb's table is partial and in-frame only. The sample shows some 97,000 clones, just under 90% of them seen only once. Sequenced material: peripheral blood, taken on day 0 of AZD1222 vaccination. These receptors came from an adult in good health.

The V gene is TRBV7-2, the J gene TRBJ1-1; D unclear. Germline CDR1 SGHTA, CDR2 FQGNSA. V lost 2 bases to trimming and J lost 1 base, with 5 bases between them. The CDR3 contains 13 residues. This chain's CDR3 is CASSLSGNTEAFF. CDR3 nucleotide sequence: TGTGCCAGCAGCTTAAGCGGGAACACTGAAGCTTTCTTT.

The rearrangement links TRBV6-5 to TRBJ1-6; 8 positions agree with TRBD1. Germline V CDR1 and CDR2: MNHEY, SVGAGI. V dropped 2 bases and J dropped 10; count of bases not matched to a gene: 10. The CDR3 is 16 amino acids. The CDR3: CASSYNQGARASPLHF. The CDR3 DNA follows: TGTGCCAGCAGTTACAATCAGGGGGCGCGAGCATCACCCCTCCACTTT.

V usage is TRBV5-1 and J usage is TRBJ2-5, with 7 bases lining up with TRBD1. Germline CDR1 SGHRS, CDR2 YFSETQ. The CDR3 length is 14 residues. V shed 2 bases, J shed 4 bases, and the junction held 5 bases outside the gene matches. The CDR3 bases are TGCGCCAGCAGCTTTACAGGGGAACGAGAGACCCAGTACTTC. It specifies CASSFTGERETQYF.

The genes are TRBV28 and TRBJ2-7; 7 positions agree with TRBD1. This CDR3 region has 12 residues. The germline V gene has CDR1 MDHEN and CDR2 SYDVKM. CDR3 DNA sequence: TGTGCAACGGGACAGAGCCTCTACGAGCAGTACTTC. Its protein is CATGQSLYEQYF.

The V and J genes are TRBV19 and TRBJ2-2; no definite D call. In germline, CDR1 is LNHDA, CDR2 SQIVND (reference sequence). The CDR3 has 13 amino acids. The V end was cut by 5 bases, the J end by 4 bases, with 8 bases between. CDR3 nucleotides: TGTGCCAGTAGTGGCTCCGGCACCGGGGAGCTGTTTTTT. The encoded protein is CASSGSGTGELFF.

This chain links TRBV2 with TRBJ1-2; no reliable D call. CDR3 length: 13 amino acids. V lost 1 base, J lost 4 bases, and 7 bases lay in between. Germline values: CDR1 SNHLY, CDR2 FYNNEI. DNA of the CDR3: TGTGCCAGCAGTGAAGGGGGTCGCTATGGCTACACCTTC. Encoded protein: CASSEGGRYGYTF.

Here the CDR3 reads CASSLGDGGNTIYF. The CDR3 bases are TGCGCCAGCAGCTTGGGCGACGGCGGAAACACCATATATTTT. The chain employs TRBV5-1 and TRBJ1-3; no definite D call. V lost 0 bases and J 4 bases, leaving 8 bases between the germline ends. Per the germline V gene, CDR1 is SGHRS and CDR2 is YFSETQ. The length of the CDR3 is 14 residues.

The chain links TRBV7-6 to TRBJ2-2; no clear D gene. The CDR3 covers 14 residues. The V and J ends lost 8 bases and 1 base respectively, with 11 bases between them. CDR1 and CDR2 from the germline V gene are SGHVS and FNYEAQ. In nucleotides, the CDR3 is TGTGCCAGCCGAAAGTCAGGGAACACCGGGGAGCTGTTTTTT. It specifies CASRKSGNTGELFF.

CDR3 DNA sequence: TGTGCCAGCAGGGCTCCTCGGGGATTCATGAATGAGCAGTTCTTC. Amino acid sequence: CASRAPRGFMNEQFF. The chain is built from TRBV25-1 and TRBJ2-1; D possibly corresponds to TRBD2 (5 bases). The CDR3 consists of 15 residues. Germline CDR1 MGHDK, CDR2 SYGVNS. Between the trimmed V and J ends, which lost 6 bases and 7 bases, there was a span of 19 bases.

The chain uses TRBV9 and TRBJ2-7, with TRBD1 matching 7 bases. V dropped 0 bases and J dropped 0; count of bases not matched to a gene: 12. The CDR3 length is 18 residues. Germline V lookup: CDR1 SGDLS, CDR2 YYNGEE. The CDR3, as DNA: TGTGCCAGCAGCGTAGGCCCGGGAAAATGGGACAGCTCCTACGAGCAGTACTTC. As protein: CASSVGPGKWDSSYEQYF.

This sequence joins TRBV11-1 and TRBJ1-2, with no clear D. Germline V gives CDR1 SGHAT, CDR2 FQDESV (reference sequence). The CDR3 sequence is 15 residues long. V gave up 1 base and J gave up 2 bases, with 11 bases separating them. Here the CDR3 DNA reads TGTGCCAGCAGCTTAGGTCCGGACCGCAACTATGGCTACACCTTC. Residues: CASSLGPDRNYGYTF.

This clone was observed a few times. The rearrangement joins TRBV4-3 to TRBJ2-3, with 9 nucleotides matching TRBD2. V lost 0 bases, J lost 4 bases, and 5 bases stayed unmatched. Per germline, CDR1 LGHNA and CDR2 YSLEER. The length of the CDR3 is 16 residues. The CDR3: CASSQESSGVADTQYF. CDR3 bases: TGCGCCAGCAGCCAAGAATCTAGCGGGGTGGCAGATACGCAGTATTTT.

The sample holds one count of this clone. The gene calls are TRBV3-1 (or the pseudogene TRBV3-2) and TRBJ2-7; no definite D call. The CDR3 covers 14 residues. The germline gives CDR1 LGHDT, CDR2 YNNKEL (reference sequence). V gave up 2 bases and J gave up 2 bases, with 10 bases separating them. The CDR3 is CASSQRPVTYEQYF. In DNA, the CDR3 is TGTGCCAGCAGCCAACGTCCGGTTACCTACGAGCAGTACTTC.

The chain links TRBV5-5 to TRBJ2-5, with 7 bases identical to TRBD1. The CDR3 runs to 14 residues. V shed 4 bases, J shed 4 bases, and the junction held 7 bases outside the gene matches. Germline assignment: CDR1 SGHKS and CDR2 YYEKEE (reference sequence). Here the CDR3 DNA reads TGTGCCAGCAGCCCCAGGACAGGACCAGAGACCCAGTACTTC. It yields the protein CASSPRTGPETQYF.

The CDR3: CASSLGTSGRTYEQYF. The CDR3 DNA sequence: TGTGCCAGCAGCTTAGGGACTAGCGGGCGCACCTACGAGCAGTACTTC. The rearrangement uses TRBV7-2 and TRBJ2-7; 11 bases are a match to TRBD2. The CDR3 totals 16 residues. CDR1 is SGHTA, CDR2 FQGNSA, per germline. V shed 1 base, J shed 2 bases, and the junction held 4 bases outside the gene matches.